This TCR beta chain is drawn from a study of T cell responses to AZD1222 COVID-19 vaccine. General study points: Spike-specific TCR breadth and depth rose after two AZD1222 doses. The CD4 TCRs associated with vaccination extended across spike and predominated at 160-218 and 743-854.

Germline V gene sequence: CDR1 LGHDT, CDR2 YNNKEL (reference sequence). This CDR3 has 18 amino acids. TCRdb's table, derived via immunoSEQ multiplex PCR, lists solely in-frame clones and lacks some. The sample contains hundreds of thousands of clones, almost 95% of which appear only once. As concerns this clone: The antigen is unknown. The junction and the germline gene differ at one end; a read error may be behind it.

The sample here was peripheral blood, taken 28 days after the second AZD1222 dose. The chain joins TRBV3-1 (or the pseudogene TRBV3-2) to TRBJ2-2; TRBD2 might be the D (6 bases). This clonotype originated in an adult who received the AZD1222 COVID-19 vaccine. DNA of the CDR3: TGTGCCAGCAGCCTCAGAAGCGGAGGGTCTGTGAACACCGGAGAGCTGTTTTTT. Amino acids: CASSLRSGGSVNTGELFF.